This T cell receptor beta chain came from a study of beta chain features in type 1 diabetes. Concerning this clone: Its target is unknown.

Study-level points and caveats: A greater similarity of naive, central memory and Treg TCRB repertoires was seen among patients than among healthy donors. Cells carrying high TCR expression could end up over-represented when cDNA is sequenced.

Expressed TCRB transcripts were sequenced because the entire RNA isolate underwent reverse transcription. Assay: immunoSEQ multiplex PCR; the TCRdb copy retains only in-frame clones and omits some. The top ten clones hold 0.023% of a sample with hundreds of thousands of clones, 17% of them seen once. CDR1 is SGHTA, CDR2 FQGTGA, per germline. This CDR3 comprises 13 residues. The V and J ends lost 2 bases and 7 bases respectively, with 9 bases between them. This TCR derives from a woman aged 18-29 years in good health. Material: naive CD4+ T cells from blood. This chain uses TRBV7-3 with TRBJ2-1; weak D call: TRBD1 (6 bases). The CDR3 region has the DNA TGTGCCAGCAGCTTACTTCAGGGGAATGAGCAGTTCTTC. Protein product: CASSLLQGNEQFF. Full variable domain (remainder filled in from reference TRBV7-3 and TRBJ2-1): GAGVSQTPSNKVTEKGKYVELRCDPISGHTALYWYRQSLGQGPEFLIYFQGTGAADDSGLPNDRFFAVRPEGSVSTLKIQRTERGDSAVYLCASSLLQGNEQFFGPGTRLTVL.